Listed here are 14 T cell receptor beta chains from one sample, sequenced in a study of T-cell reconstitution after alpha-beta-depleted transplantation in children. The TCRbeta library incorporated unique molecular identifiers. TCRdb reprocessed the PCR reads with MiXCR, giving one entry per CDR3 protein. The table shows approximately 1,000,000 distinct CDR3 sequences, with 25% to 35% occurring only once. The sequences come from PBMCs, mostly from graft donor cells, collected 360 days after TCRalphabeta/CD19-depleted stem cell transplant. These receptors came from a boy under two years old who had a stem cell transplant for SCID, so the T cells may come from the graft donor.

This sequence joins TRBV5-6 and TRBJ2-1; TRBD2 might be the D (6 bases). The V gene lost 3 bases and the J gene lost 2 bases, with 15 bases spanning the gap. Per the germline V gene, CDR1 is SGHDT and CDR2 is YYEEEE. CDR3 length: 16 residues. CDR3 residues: CASSWGVGGTYNEQFF. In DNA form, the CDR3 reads TGTGCCAGCAGCTGGGGGGTCGGGGGAACCTACAATGAGCAGTTCTTC.

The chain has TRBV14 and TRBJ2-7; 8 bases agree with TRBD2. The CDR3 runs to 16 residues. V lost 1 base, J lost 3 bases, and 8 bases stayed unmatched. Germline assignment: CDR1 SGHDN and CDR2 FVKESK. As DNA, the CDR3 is TGTGCCAGCAGCCAAGTGCGGGGGGCGGCCTACTACGAGCAGTACTTC. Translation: CASSQVRGAAYYEQYF.

The CDR3 DNA reads TGCAGTGCTAGGAAGGGAAACTATGGCTACACCTTC. Protein: CSARKGNYGYTF. The chain uses TRBV20-1 and TRBJ1-2; the D is unclear. This CDR3 has 12 amino acids. Trimming shortened V by 3 bases and J by 2 bases, and 7 bases separated the two germline ends. From germline, CDR1 is DFQATT and CDR2 SNEGSKA (reference sequence).

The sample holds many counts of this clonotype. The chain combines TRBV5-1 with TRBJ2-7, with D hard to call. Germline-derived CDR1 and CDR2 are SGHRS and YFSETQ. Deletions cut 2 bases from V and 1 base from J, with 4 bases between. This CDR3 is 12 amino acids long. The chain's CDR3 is CASSFDSYEQYF. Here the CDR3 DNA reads TGCGCCAGCAGCTTTGATTCCTACGAGCAGTACTTC.

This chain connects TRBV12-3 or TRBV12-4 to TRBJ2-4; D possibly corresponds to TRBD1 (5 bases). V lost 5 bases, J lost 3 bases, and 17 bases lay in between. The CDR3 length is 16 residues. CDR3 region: CASSSQGSRGKNIQYF. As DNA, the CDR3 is TGTGCCAGCAGTAGTCAGGGTTCCCGTGGCAAAAACATTCAGTACTTC.

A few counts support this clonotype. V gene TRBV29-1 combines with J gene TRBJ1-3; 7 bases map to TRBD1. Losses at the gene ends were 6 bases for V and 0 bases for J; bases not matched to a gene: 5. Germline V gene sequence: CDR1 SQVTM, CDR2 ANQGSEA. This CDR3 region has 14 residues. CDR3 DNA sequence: TGCAGCGTAAGGGCAGGGGGCTCTGGAAACACCATATATTTT. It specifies CSVRAGGSGNTIYF.

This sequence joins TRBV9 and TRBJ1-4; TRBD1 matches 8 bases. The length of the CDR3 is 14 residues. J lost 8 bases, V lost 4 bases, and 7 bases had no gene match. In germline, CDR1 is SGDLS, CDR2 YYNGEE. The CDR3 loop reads CASSPSGQGEKLFF. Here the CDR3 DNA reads TGTGCCAGCAGCCCTTCAGGACAGGGCGAAAAACTGTTTTTT.

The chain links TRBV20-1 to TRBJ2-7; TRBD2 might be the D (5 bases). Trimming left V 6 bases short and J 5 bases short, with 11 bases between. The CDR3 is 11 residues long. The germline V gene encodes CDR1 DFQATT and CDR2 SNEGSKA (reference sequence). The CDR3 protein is CSATPGNEQYF. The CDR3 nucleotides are TGCAGTGCGACCCCGGGGAACGAGCAGTACTTC.

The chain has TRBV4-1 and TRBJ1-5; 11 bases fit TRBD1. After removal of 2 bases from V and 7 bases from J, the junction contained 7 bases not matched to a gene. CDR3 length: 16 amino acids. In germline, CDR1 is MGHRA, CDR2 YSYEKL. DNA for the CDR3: TGCGCCAGCAGCCAAACCTCCGGGACAGGGGGACAGCCCCAGCATTTT. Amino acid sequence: CASSQTSGTGGQPQHF.

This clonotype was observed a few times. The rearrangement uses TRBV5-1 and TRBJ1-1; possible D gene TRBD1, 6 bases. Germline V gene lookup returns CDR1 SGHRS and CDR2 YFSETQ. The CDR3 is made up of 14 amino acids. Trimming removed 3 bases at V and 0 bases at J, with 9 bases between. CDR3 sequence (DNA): TGCGCCAGCAGCTCCGACAGGATGAACACTGAAGCTTTCTTT. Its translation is CASSSDRMNTEAFF.

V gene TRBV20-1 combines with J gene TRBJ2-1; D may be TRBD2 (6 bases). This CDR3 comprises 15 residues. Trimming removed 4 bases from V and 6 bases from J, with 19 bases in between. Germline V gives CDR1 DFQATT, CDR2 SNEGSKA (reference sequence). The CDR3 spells CSANLGGRGFNEQFF. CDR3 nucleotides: TGCAGTGCTAATTTGGGGGGTCGCGGGTTCAATGAGCAGTTCTTC.

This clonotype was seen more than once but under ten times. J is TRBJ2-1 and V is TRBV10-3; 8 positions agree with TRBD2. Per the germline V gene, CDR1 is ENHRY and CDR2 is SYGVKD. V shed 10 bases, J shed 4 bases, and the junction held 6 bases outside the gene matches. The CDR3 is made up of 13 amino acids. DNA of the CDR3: TGTGCCACCCGGGGGGGAGATTACAATGAGCAGTTCTTC. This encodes CATRGGDYNEQFF.

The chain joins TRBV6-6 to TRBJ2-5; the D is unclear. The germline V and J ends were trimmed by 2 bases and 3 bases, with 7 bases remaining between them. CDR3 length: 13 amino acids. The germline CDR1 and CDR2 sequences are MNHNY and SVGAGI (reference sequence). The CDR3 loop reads CASSYDTEETQYF. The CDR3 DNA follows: TGTGCCAGCAGTTACGACACCGAAGAGACCCAGTACTTC.

CDR3 region: CASSFDDSYEQYF. CDR3 nucleotide sequence: TGCGCCAGCAGCTTCGATGACAGTTACGAGCAGTACTTC. The chain recombines TRBV5-1 with TRBJ2-7; possible D gene TRBD1, 5 bases. Germline CDR1 reads SGHRS; CDR2 reads YFSETQ. The CDR3 sequence is 13 residues long. Trimming pared 2 bases from V and 4 bases from J, leaving 10 bases between.